This T cell receptor beta chain emerged from a study of T cell changes during pregnancy in multiple sclerosis. The junction had 7 bases not matched to a gene; V was cut back by 7 bases and J by 3 bases. CDR1 is LNHDA and CDR2 is SQIVND in the germline V gene (reference sequence). The CDR3 length is 15 residues. Assay: immunoSEQ multiplex PCR; the TCRdb copy retains only in-frame clones and omits some. The sample holds over 45,000 clones, over 85% seen once. Material: peripheral blood, obtained in the first trimester of pregnancy. The V call is TRBV19, the J call TRBJ2-2, with 8 bases matching TRBD2. The TCR originated in a female donor with multiple sclerosis, enrolled in a pregnancy study. The CDR3 protein is CASMGGGSYTGELFF. Written as DNA, the CDR3 is TGTGCCAGTATGGGCGGGGGGTCCTACACCGGGGAGCTGTTTTTT. Variable domain in full (rest from reference TRBV19 and TRBJ2-2): DGGITQSPKYLFRKEGQNVTLSCEQNLNHDAMYWYRQDPGQGLRLIYYSQIVNDFQKGDIAEGYSVSREKKESFPLTVTSAQKNPTAFYLCASMGGGSYTGELFFGEGSRLTVL.